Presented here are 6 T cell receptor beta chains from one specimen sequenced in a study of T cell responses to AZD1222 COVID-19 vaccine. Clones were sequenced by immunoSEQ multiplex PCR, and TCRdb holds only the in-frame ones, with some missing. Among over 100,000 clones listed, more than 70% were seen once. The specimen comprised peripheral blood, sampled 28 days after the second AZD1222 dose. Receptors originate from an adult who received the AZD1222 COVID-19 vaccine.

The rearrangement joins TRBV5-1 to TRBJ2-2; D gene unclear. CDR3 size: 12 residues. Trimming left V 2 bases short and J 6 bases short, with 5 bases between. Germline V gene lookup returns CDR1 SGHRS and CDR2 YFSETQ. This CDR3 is CASSFYPGELFF. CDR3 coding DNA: TGCGCCAGCAGCTTTTATCCCGGGGAGCTGTTTTTT.

The CDR3 nucleotides are TGCGCCAGCAGCCCATCCGGGACCCAAAACTATGGCTACACCTTC. It codes for CASSPSGTQNYGYTF. The rearrangement links TRBV4-3 to TRBJ1-2; D is perhaps TRBD1 (5 bases). The CDR3 spans 15 residues. The germline gives CDR1 LGHNA, CDR2 YSLEER. V was shortened by 4 bases and J by 2 bases, with 14 bases between the two germline ends.

This CDR3 reads CASSFRGGRAYEQYF. CDR3 in DNA: TGTGCCAGCAGCTTCAGGGGCGGGAGAGCCTACGAGCAGTACTTC. J is TRBJ2-7 and V is TRBV11-2; maybe TRBD2 (7 bases). The CDR3 spans 15 residues. Per the germline V gene, CDR1 is SGHAT and CDR2 is FQNNGV. V lost 3 bases and J 2 bases, leaving 14 bases between the germline ends.

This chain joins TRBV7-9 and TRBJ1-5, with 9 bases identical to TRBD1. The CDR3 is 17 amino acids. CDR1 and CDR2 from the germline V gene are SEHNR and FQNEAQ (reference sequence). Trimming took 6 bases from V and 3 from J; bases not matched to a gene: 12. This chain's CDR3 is CASRPLDRGGYNQPQHF. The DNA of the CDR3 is TGTGCCAGCAGACCGTTGGACAGGGGTGGTTACAATCAGCCCCAGCATTTT.

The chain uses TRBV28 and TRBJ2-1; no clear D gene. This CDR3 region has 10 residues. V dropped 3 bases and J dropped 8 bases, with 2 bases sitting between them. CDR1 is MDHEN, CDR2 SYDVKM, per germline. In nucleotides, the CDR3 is TGTGCCAGCAGTTTGCATGAGCAGTTCTTC. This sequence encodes CASSLHEQFF.

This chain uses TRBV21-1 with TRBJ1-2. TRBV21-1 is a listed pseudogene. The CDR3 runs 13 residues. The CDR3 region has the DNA TGTGCCAGCAGCACCCCGGACAACTATGGCTACACCTTC. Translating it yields CASSTPDNYGYTF.